This is a list of T cell receptor beta chains from one sample in a study of cytomegalovirus exposure and HLA in healthy donors. Libraries were prepared by immunoSEQ multiplex PCR; TCRdb keeps only in-frame clonotypes and omits some of them. The repertoire holds some 130,000 clones, with over 60% as singletons. Sequenced material: PBMCs. Receptors were obtained from a man aged 35 to 55 in good health and CMV-seronegative. The CDR3 runs from the conserved cysteine through the conserved F or W. The D gene is left open where the match is weak. Rows may omit the clone size; those that give it use once, few, many or a size class.

v_gene	abundance	j_gene	d_gene	CDR3aa	CDR3nt
TRBV27	few	TRBJ2-3	TRBD1	CASKRRQGFSTDTQYF	TGTGCCAGCAAAAGACGACAGGGCTTTAGCACAGATACGCAGTATTTT
TRBV4-2	-	TRBJ2-1	-	CASSLESEQFF	TGTGCCAGCAGCTTAGAATCTGAGCAGTTCTTC
TRBV28	-	TRBJ2-3	-	CASSSAVTALLGTDTQYF	TGTGCCAGCAGCTCCGCCGTGACAGCCCTATTGGGCACAGATACGCAGTATTTT
TRBV5-6	-	TRBJ2-7	TRBD2	CASSSRTSGAPSYEQYF	TGTGCCAGCAGCTCACGGACTAGCGGGGCGCCCTCCTACGAGCAGTACTTC
TRBV9	once	TRBJ1-3	-	CASSVAFGGAVSGNTIYF	TGTGCCAGCAGCGTAGCTTTCGGGGGGGCCGTCTCTGGAAACACCATATATTTT
TRBV29-1	-	TRBJ2-7	-	CSAGFGYEQYF	TGCAGCGCAGGGTTCGGTTACGAGCAGTACTTC
TRBV5-6	-	TRBJ2-5	-	CASSPELAETQYF	TGTGCCAGCAGCCCTGAGTTAGCGGAGACCCAGTACTTC
TRBV2	-	TRBJ1-6	-	CASRYRDNSPLHF	TGTGCCAGCAGATACAGGGATAATTCACCCCTCCACTTT
TRBV6-6	-	TRBJ2-7	TRBD1	CASSSGQAVGGEQYF	TGTGCCAGCAGTTCCGGACAGGCGGTGGGTGGGGAGCAGTACTTC
TRBV29-1	-	TRBJ1-6	-	CSVDDPGYNSPLHF	TGCAGCGTTGATGATCCGGGGTATAATTCACCCCTCCACTTT
TRBV13	few	TRBJ2-7	-	CASSLFYEQYF	TGTGCCAGCAGCTTGTTCTACGAGCAGTACTTC
TRBV19	few	TRBJ2-2	TRBD1	CASSILTGGWSTGELFF	TGTGCCAGTAGTATCCTGACAGGGGGTTGGTCTACCGGGGAGCTGTTTTTT
TRBV28	-	TRBJ2-3	TRBD1	CASSPLGQAYSTDTQYF	TGTGCCAGCAGTCCTCTTGGACAGGCTTACTCCACAGATACGCAGTATTTT
TRBV5-3	few	TRBJ2-5	TRBD2	CARSLGVAGVVFQETQYF	TGTGCCAGAAGCTTGGGGGTAGCGGGAGTTGTCTTCCAAGAGACCCAGTACTTC
TRBV5-8	-	TRBJ2-1	TRBD2	CASSLGLAGYYSYNEQFF	TGTGCCAGCAGCTTAGGACTAGCGGGGTACTACTCCTACAATGAGCAGTTCTTC
TRBV30	-	TRBJ1-3	TRBD1	CAWIIGGQPGNTIYF	TGTGCCTGGATTATAGGGGGACAGCCCGGAAACACCATATATTTT
TRBV4-3	few	TRBJ2-1	TRBD2	CASSQDWASGVLDEQFF	TGCGCCAGCAGCCAAGATTGGGCTAGCGGGGTTCTCGATGAGCAGTTCTTC
TRBV6-1	-	TRBJ2-1	-	CASSAPTFF	TGTGCCAGCAGTGCCCCTACGTTCTTC
TRBV7-9	-	TRBJ1-4	TRBD1	CASSHGQGSNEKLFF	TGTGCCAGCAGCCACGGACAGGGCTCTAATGAAAAACTGTTTTTT
TRBV21-1	-	TRBJ2-7	-	CASSSHSCRYSGASYEQYF	TGTGCCAGCAGCTCTCATTCCTGTCGTTATAGCGGGGCCTCCTACGAGCAGTACTTC
TRBV19	few	TRBJ2-1	-	CASSIADTDNEQFF	TGTGCCAGTAGTATCGCCGACACCGACAATGAGCAGTTCTTC
TRBV19	-	TRBJ2-7	TRBD2	CASTVGGDYEQYF	TGTGCCAGTACCGTCGGGGGGGACTACGAGCAGTACTTC
TRBV18	-	TRBJ2-7	-	CASSPPGGYEQYF	TGTGCCAGCTCACCACCGGGGGGCTACGAGCAGTACTTC
TRBV29-1	-	TRBJ2-7	TRBD1	CSAGGGYEQYF	TGCAGCGCAGGGGGTGGCTACGAGCAGTACTTC
TRBV30	-	TRBJ2-7	TRBD1	CASRQGMSPSYEQYF	TGTGCCTCTCGACAGGGAATGTCCCCCTCCTACGAGCAGTACTTC
TRBV7-2	-	TRBJ2-7	TRBD2	CASSLVSGGRGGEQYF	TGTGCCAGCAGCTTAGTAAGCGGGGGCCGCGGGGGGGAGCAGTACTTC
TRBV5-1	-	TRBJ2-2	-	CASSSGTSSYPGELFF	TGCGCCAGCAGCTCCGGGACATCCTCTTACCCCGGGGAGCTGTTTTTT
TRBV9	-	TRBJ2-7	-	CASSPSGSYEQYF	TGTGCCAGCAGCCCGTCCGGCTCCTACGAGCAGTACTTC
TRBV10-3	-	TRBJ2-2	TRBD2	CATSLAANTGELFF	TGTGCCACTTCACTAGCGGCGAACACCGGGGAGCTGTTTTTT
TRBV2	few	TRBJ2-7	-	CASGSSGGNEQYF	TGTGCCAGCGGCAGCTCAGGAGGGAACGAGCAGTACTTC
TRBV19	-	TRBJ2-3	TRBD2	CASRLTSGRISGDTQYF	TGTGCCAGTAGGCTTACTAGCGGGAGGATCTCTGGAGATACGCAGTATTTT
TRBV30	-	TRBJ2-3	-	CAWSVLGGTDTQYF	TGTGCCTGGAGTGTACTTGGAGGGACAGATACGCAGTATTTT
TRBV30	-	TRBJ2-7	-	CAWSSFYEQYF	TGTGCCTGGAGTAGCTTTTACGAGCAGTACTTC
TRBV7-2	-	TRBJ1-1	-	CASSLVAEAFF	TGTGCCAGCAGCTTAGTCGCTGAAGCTTTCTTT
TRBV29-1	-	TRBJ1-1	TRBD1	CSAGDAQGGNTEAFF	TGCAGCGCAGGGGACGCACAGGGGGGGAACACTGAAGCTTTCTTT
TRBV27	-	TRBJ2-1	TRBD2	CASSSRLAGLYNEQFF	TGTGCCAGCAGCTCTCGACTAGCGGGACTCTACAATGAGCAGTTCTTC
TRBV5-1	-	TRBJ2-1	-	CASSGDSYNEQFF	TGCGCCAGCAGCGGTGACAGCTACAATGAGCAGTTCTTC
TRBV7-2	once	TRBJ2-5	-	CASSLSGGTHRETQYF	TGTGCCAGCAGCTTGTCGGGCGGGACCCATCGGGAGACCCAGTACTTC
TRBV11-2	-	TRBJ1-4	-	CASSLYNGREKLFF	TGTGCCAGCAGCCTCTATAATGGGCGAGAAAAACTGTTTTTT
TRBV5-1	-	TRBJ1-3	-	CASSLPGNTIYF	TGCGCCAGCAGCCTACCAGGGAACACCATATATTTT